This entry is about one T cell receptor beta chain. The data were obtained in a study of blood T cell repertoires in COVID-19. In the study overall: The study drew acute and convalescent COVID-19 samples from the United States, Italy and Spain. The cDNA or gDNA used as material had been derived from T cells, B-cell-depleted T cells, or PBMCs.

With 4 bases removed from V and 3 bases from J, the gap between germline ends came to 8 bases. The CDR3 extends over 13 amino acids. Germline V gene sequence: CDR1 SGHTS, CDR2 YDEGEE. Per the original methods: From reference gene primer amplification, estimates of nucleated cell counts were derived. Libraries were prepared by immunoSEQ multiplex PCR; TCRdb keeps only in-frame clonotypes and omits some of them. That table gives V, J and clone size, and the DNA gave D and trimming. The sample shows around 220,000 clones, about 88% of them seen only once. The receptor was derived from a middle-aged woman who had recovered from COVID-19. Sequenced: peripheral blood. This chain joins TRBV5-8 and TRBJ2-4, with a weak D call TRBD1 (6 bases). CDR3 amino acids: CASSGDIKNIQYF. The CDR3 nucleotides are TGTGCCAGCAGCGGGGACATCAAAAACATTCAGTACTTC. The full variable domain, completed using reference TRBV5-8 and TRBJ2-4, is EAGVTQSPTHLIKTRGQQATLRCSPISGHTSVYWYQQALGLGLQFLLWYDEGEERNRGNFPPRFSGRQFPNYSSELNVNALELEDSALYLCASSGDIKNIQYFGAGTRLSVL.